The 10 T cell receptor beta chains reported below all come from one sample, sequenced in a study of cytomegalovirus exposure and HLA in healthy donors. The PCR ran on 60 Vbeta and 13 Jbeta primers. The protocol was immunoSEQ multiplex PCR, while the TCRdb copy is restricted to in-frame clones and leaves out a portion. The sample holds around 25,000 clones, roughly 79% seen once. The sequencing sample was made of PBMCs. Receptors were obtained from a male donor in good health and CMV-seronegative.

The chain is built from TRBV6-5 and TRBJ2-5, with D uncertain. The germline gives CDR1 MNHEY, CDR2 SVGAGI. The CDR3 consists of 14 residues. Trimming took 6 bases from V and 1 from J, leaving 12 bases between them. In nucleotides, the CDR3 is TGTGCCAGCAGCCCTCTATCGATCCAAGAGACCCAGTACTTC. The encoded protein is CASSPLSIQETQYF.

This CDR3 reads CASSYSRVGSPLHF. CDR3 nucleotide sequence: TGTGCCAGCAGTTACTCCCGGGTTGGATCACCCCTCCACTTT. The chain uses TRBV6-5 and TRBJ1-6; D not resolved. This CDR3 is built from 14 residues. V gave up 0 bases and J gave up 10 bases, with 10 bases separating them. Germline CDR1 is MNHEY and CDR2 is SVGAGI.

This clone came up a few times. The chain combines TRBV10-3 with TRBJ2-3; the match to TRBD2 covers 9 bases. The CDR3 loop spans 13 amino acids. The germline CDR1 and CDR2 sequences are ENHRY and SYGVKD. V gave up 8 bases and J gave up 12 bases; unmatched junction bases: 12. CDR3 sequence (DNA): TGTGCCATCTCGGGCGGGGGGGCCGGGTTTCAGTATTTT. This gives the protein CAISGGGAGFQYF.

V usage is TRBV19 and J usage is TRBJ2-1, with 13 bases lining up with TRBD2. V lost 9 bases, J lost 7 bases, and 15 bases stayed unmatched. CDR1 is LNHDA, CDR2 SQIVND, per germline (reference sequence). This CDR3 region has 17 residues. As DNA, the CDR3 is TGTGCCAGAACGGACGATGGACTAGCGGGAGTTGAGAATGAGCAGTTCTTC. It encodes CARTDDGLAGVENEQFF.

The chain employs TRBV4-2 and TRBJ2-1; TRBD2 matches 7 bases. The CDR3 totals 15 residues. V shed 1 base and J 5 bases; nucleotides not matched to a gene: 5. CDR1 is LGHNA, CDR2 YNFKEQ, per germline. DNA of the CDR3: TGTGCCAGCAGCCAAGGGGACTACTGGAACAATGAGCAGTTCTTC. It codes for CASSQGDYWNNEQFF.

This clone was counted only a few times. The chain recombines TRBV6-6 with TRBJ1-1, with D unclear. Looked up from germline, CDR1 is MNHNY and CDR2 is SVGAGI (reference sequence). CDR3 size: 12 residues. V lost 7 bases and J lost 2, with 8 bases in between. DNA of the CDR3: TGTGCCAGCACTCTAGAAAACACTGAAGCTTTCTTT. Protein sequence: CASTLENTEAFF.

The chain is built from TRBV5-8 and TRBJ1-1; no reliable D call. Germline V CDR1 and CDR2: SGHTS, YDEGEE. The CDR3 covers 12 residues. The V end lost 2 bases, the J end lost 9 bases, and 11 bases lay between the germline ends. CDR3 region: CASSFTRLKAFF. The CDR3 DNA reads TGTGCCAGCAGCTTTACCAGGCTGAAAGCTTTCTTT.

The chain carries TRBV27 and TRBJ1-1; the D gene is possibly TRBD1 (6 bases). Germline CDR1 MNHEY, CDR2 SMNVEV (reference sequence). The V end lost 5 bases, the J end lost 3 bases, and 19 bases lay between the germline ends. This CDR3 has 16 amino acids. The CDR3 DNA reads as TGTGCCAGCAGTCCATCACGGGGGGGGCTGGACACTGAAGCTTTCTTT. Protein product: CASSPSRGGLDTEAFF.

This rearrangement joins TRBV7-3 to TRBJ1-1; D gene unclear. V was pared by 5 bases and J by 0 bases, with 22 bases between. CDR1 is SGHTA, CDR2 FQGTGA, per germline. This CDR3 has 18 amino acids. CDR3 nucleotides: TGTGCCAGCAGCCCCCCGAGGCATCTACCGAGTCTGAACACTGAAGCTTTCTTT. It yields the protein CASSPPRHLPSLNTEAFF.

The chain couples TRBV11-2 to TRBJ2-1; D unclear. Germline CDR1 SGHAT, CDR2 FQNNGV. Trimming took 0 bases from V and 9 from J, leaving 12 bases between them. The CDR3 spans 14 residues. The CDR3 reads CASSLDPTIREQFF. In DNA, the CDR3 is TGTGCCAGCAGCTTAGATCCTACTATCCGTGAGCAGTTCTTC. Full variable domain (rest looked up from reference TRBV11-2 and TRBJ2-1): EAGVAQSPRYKIIEKRQSVAFWCNPISGHATLYWYQQILGQGPKLLIQFQNNGVVDDSQLPKDRFSAERLKGVDSTLKIQPAKLEDSAVYLCASSLDPTIREQFFGPGTRLTVL.